The clone carrying this TCR beta chain was counted a single time. The data were produced by immunoSEQ multiplex PCR, yet TCRdb's version contains in-frame clones alone and is incomplete. This sample has 55,000 to 65,000 clones, with roughly 89% found just once. CDR3 size: 15 residues. V was trimmed by 4 bases and J by 8 bases, leaving 21 bases between them. Germline V CDR1 and CDR2: MNHGY, SVAAGI. This sample is drawn from a study of OX40 agonist ivuxolimab in advanced cancers. This sample comprised CD4+ or CD8+ T cells sorted from blood, obtained in a trial of the OX40 agonist ivuxolimab. This rearrangement joins TRBV6-9 to TRBJ2-7; D not resolved. This clonotype originated in an adult with an advanced solid tumor such as melanoma, head and neck, liver or kidney cancer. The CDR3 nucleotides are TGTGCCAGCAGTTCCGTCAAGGGCGTACTGAGGAAGCAGTACTTC. This sequence encodes CASSSVKGVLRKQYF.